A selection of T cell receptor beta chains follows, all from one sample in a study of a mutant IDH1 vaccine in newly diagnosed glioma. The antigens for these receptors are not known. Here immunoSEQ multiplex PCR was the method, and the copy in TCRdb shows in-frame clones only, minus some. The sample yields tens of thousands of clones, roughly four fifths seen once. The specimen comprised PBMCs, sampled from a glioma patient whose treatment included an IDH1 peptide vaccine. Receptors were obtained from a man between 25 and 39 years old with glioma. The CDR3 runs from the conserved cysteine through the conserved F or W. D genes are given only for firm matches. Some rows have no size entry. The others give once, few or many, or a class for an expanded clone.

abundance	d_gene	v_gene	j_gene	CDR3aa	CDR3nt
NA	TRBD1	TRBV30	TRBJ2-4	CAWRTGGFAKNIQYF	TGTGCCTGGAGGACAGGGGGCTTTGCCAAAAACATTCAGTACTTC
once	NA	TRBV4-1	TRBJ2-2	CASSHSAQDRNTGELFF	TGCGCCAGCAGCCACTCAGCCCAGGACAGGAACACCGGGGAGCTGTTTTTT
once	TRBD1	TRBV18	TRBJ1-1	CASSPRDRGRGTEAFF	TGTGCCAGCTCACCACGGGACAGGGGGAGAGGCACTGAAGCTTTCTTT
NA	NA	TRBV5-1	TRBJ1-2	CASSTGYQDYGYTF	TGCGCCAGCAGTACAGGGTACCAGGACTATGGCTACACCTTC
NA	NA	TRBV5-4	TRBJ2-3	CASSPPSRSTDTQYF	TGTGCCAGCAGCCCTCCGTCAAGAAGCACAGATACGCAGTATTTT
once	NA	TRBV7-9	TRBJ2-7	CASRGPSYEQYF	TGTGCCAGCAGGGGGCCGTCCTACGAGCAGTACTTC
NA	NA	TRBV11-2	TRBJ1-5	CASSLVEGRYSNQPQHF	TGTGCCAGCAGCTTAGTGGAGGGCAGATATAGCAATCAGCCCCAGCATTTT
once	TRBD1	TRBV27	TRBJ2-7	CASSLGQGFDEQYF	TGTGCCAGCAGTTTAGGACAGGGTTTTGACGAGCAGTACTTC
NA	TRBD1	TRBV7-6	TRBJ2-3	CASSLGDRVYVDTQYF	TGTGCCAGCAGCTTGGGGGACAGGGTCTACGTGGATACGCAGTATTTT
NA	TRBD1	TRBV2	TRBJ1-5	CASSLTRQGSQPQHF	TGTGCCAGCAGTCTTACTAGACAGGGGTCCCAGCCCCAGCATTTT
NA	NA	TRBV28	TRBJ1-4	CASSFSLEGYTTNEKLFF	TGTGCCAGCAGTTTCAGCCTGGAGGGGTATACAACTAATGAAAAACTGTTTTTT
NA	NA	TRBV7-2	TRBJ1-2	CASSLVFQGPGYTF	TGTGCCAGCAGCTTAGTTTTTCAGGGCCCTGGCTACACCTTC
NA	NA	TRBV29-1	TRBJ1-2	CSVEATSGQTSNYGYTF	TGCAGCGTTGAAGCGACTTCAGGGCAGACCTCTAACTATGGCTACACCTTC
few	NA	TRBV2	TRBJ1-4	CASRGQSDNEKLFF	TGTGCCAGCAGGGGACAATCAGATAATGAAAAACTGTTTTTT
few	NA	TRBV5-6	TRBJ1-1	CASSLSLNTEAFF	TGTGCCAGCAGCTTATCACTGAACACTGAAGCTTTCTTT
NA	NA	TRBV14	TRBJ2-7	CASSQQGGGEQYF	TGTGCCAGCAGCCAACAGGGAGGGGGCGAGCAGTACTTC
NA	TRBD1	TRBV15	TRBJ2-5	CATSSGGTGGETQYF	TGTGCCACCAGCAGTGGGGGGACAGGGGGAGAGACCCAGTACTTC
NA	TRBD1	TRBV5-6	TRBJ1-1	CASSANGGTGGTEAFF	TGTGCCAGCAGCGCGAATGGTGGGACAGGGGGCACTGAAGCTTTCTTT
NA	TRBD1	TRBV19	TRBJ2-7	CASSIGAGQGVYEQYF	TGTGCCAGTAGTATAGGCGCAGGACAGGGGGTCTACGAGCAGTACTTC
NA	NA	TRBV13	TRBJ1-4	CASSCPGGANEKLFF	TGTGCCAGCAGCTGCCCTGGGGGTGCTAATGAAAAACTGTTTTTT
NA	NA	TRBV29-1	TRBJ2-5	CSVEDREETQYF	TGCAGCGTTGAAGATAGGGAAGAGACCCAGTACTTC
NA	TRBD1	TRBV2	TRBJ2-7	CATTGVPSYEQYF	TGTGCCACGACAGGGGTACCCTCCTACGAGCAGTACTTC
NA	NA	TRBV10-3	TRBJ2-7	CAISESGRSREQYF	TGTGCCATCAGTGAGTCCGGGAGAAGTAGGGAGCAGTACTTC
NA	NA	TRBV19	TRBJ1-1	CASSSGQRGGTEAFF	TGTGCCAGTAGTAGCGGACAGCGCGGAGGCACTGAAGCTTTCTTT
NA	TRBD2	TRBV10-2	TRBJ2-1	CASSTGTSGGYNEQFF	TGCGCCAGCAGCACTGGGACTAGCGGGGGTTACAATGAGCAGTTCTTC
few	TRBD1	TRBV6-1	TRBJ2-7	CATLGQVFGEQYF	TGTGCCACCCTAGGACAGGTTTTTGGCGAGCAGTACTTC
NA	NA	TRBV15	TRBJ1-2	CATSRDYIGRGLFGYTF	TGTGCCACCAGCAGAGATTACATTGGACGGGGGTTATTTGGCTACACCTTC
NA	TRBD1	TRBV9	TRBJ1-6	CASSAGTGVRNSPLHF	TGTGCCAGCAGCGCGGGGACAGGGGTGAGAAATTCACCCCTCCACTTT
few	NA	TRBV27	TRBJ1-6	CASSFLRGNSPLHF	TGTGCCAGCAGTTTTTTAAGGGGTAATTCACCCCTCCACTTT